This TCR beta chain was captured in a study of T cells after yellow fever vaccination. Notes on the study in general: Contamination of FACS-sorted repertoires by abundant clonotypes from the bulk population could occur.

There are a few counts of this clonotype. Its antigen remains unidentified. Germline CDR1 MNHEY, CDR2 SVGEGT. The CDR3 is made up of 16 amino acids. J gave up 0 bases and V 10 bases, and 7 bases lay outside the gene matches. Each CDR3 protein gets one entry after TCRdb re-called the 5' RACE reads with MiXCR. The repertoire holds 200,000 or so distinct CDR3 sequences, with more than 6.5% as singletons. This TCR was recovered from a man under 40 who received the YFV17D yellow fever vaccine. This sequence joins TRBV6-2 or TRBV6-3 and TRBJ2-6, with TRBD1 matching over 9 bases. Sequencing was performed on CD4+ T cells sorted from PBMCs, taken on the day of the yellow fever booster vaccination. The CDR3 coding sequence is TGTGCCACGGGACAGGGCTATATCTCTGGGGCCAACGTCCTGACTTTC. Its translation: CATGQGYISGANVLTF.